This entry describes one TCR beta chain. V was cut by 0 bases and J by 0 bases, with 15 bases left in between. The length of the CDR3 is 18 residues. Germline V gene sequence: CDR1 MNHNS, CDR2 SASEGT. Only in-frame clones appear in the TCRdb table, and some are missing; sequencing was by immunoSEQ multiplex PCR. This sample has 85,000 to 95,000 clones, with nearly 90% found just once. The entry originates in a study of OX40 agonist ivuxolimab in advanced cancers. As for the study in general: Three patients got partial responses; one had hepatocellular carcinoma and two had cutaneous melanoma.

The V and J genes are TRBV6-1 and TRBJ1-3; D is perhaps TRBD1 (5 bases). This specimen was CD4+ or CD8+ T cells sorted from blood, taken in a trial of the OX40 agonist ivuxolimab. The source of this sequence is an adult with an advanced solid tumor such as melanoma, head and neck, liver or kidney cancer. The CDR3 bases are TGTGCCAGCAGTGAAGCGCTTCGACAGTCCTACTCTGGAAACACCATATATTTT. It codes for CASSEALRQSYSGNTIYF.